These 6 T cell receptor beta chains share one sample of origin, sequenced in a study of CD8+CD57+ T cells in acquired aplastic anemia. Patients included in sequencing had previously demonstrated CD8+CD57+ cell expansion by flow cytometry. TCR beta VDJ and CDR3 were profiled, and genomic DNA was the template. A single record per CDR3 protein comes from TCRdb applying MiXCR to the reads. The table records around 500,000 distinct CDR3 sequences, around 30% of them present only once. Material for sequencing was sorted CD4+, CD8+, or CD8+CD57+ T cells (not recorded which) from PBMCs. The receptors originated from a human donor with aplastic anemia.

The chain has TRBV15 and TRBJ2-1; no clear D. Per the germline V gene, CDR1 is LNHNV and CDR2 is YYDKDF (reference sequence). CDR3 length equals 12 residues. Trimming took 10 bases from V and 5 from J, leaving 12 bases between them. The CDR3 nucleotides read TGTGCCAGCATCAGCACGAACAATGAGCAGTTCTTC. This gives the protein CASISTNNEQFF.

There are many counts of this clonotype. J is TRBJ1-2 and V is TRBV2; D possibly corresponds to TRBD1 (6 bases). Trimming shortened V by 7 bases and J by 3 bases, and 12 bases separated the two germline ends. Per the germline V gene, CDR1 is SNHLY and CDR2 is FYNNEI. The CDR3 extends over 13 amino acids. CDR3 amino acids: CASKAGEDYGYTF. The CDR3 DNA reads TGTGCCAGCAAGGCAGGGGAAGACTATGGCTACACCTTC.

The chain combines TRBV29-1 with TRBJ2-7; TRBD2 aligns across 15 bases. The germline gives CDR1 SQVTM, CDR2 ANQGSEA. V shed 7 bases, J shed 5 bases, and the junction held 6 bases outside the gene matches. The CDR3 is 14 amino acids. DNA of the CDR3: TGCAGCGCCAGGACTAGCGGGGGGGCCCACGAGCAGTACTTC. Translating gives CSARTSGGAHEQYF.

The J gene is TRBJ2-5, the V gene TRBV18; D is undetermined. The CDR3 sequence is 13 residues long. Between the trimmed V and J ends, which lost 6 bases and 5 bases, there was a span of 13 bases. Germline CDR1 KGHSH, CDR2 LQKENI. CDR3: CASSWTEDETQYF. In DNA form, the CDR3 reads TGTGCCAGCTCCTGGACGGAAGATGAGACCCAGTACTTC.

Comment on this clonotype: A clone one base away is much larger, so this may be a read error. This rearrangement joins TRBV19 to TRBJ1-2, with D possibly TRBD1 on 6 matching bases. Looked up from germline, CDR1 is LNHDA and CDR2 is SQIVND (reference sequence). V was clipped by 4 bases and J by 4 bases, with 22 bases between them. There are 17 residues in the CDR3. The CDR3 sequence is CASSTLTGLLISYGYTF. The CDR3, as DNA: TGTGCCAGTAGTACCCTGACAGGACTGTTGATAAGCTATGGCTACACCTTC. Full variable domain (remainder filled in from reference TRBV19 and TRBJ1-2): DGGITQSPKYLFRKEGQNVTLSCEQNLNHDAMYWYRQDPGQGLRLIYYSQIVNDFQKGDIAEGYSVSREKKESFPLTVTSAQKNPTAFYLCASSTLTGLLISYGYTFGSGTRLTVV.

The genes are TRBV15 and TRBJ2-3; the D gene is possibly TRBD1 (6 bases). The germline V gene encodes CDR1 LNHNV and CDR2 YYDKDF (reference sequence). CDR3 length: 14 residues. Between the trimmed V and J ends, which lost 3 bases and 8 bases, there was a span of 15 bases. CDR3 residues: CATSSDRIAGTQYF. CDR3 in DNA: TGTGCCACCAGCAGTGACAGGATTGCAGGTACGCAGTATTTT.